The next 9 T cell receptor beta chains were all read from a single sample in a study of CD8 T cells in ankylosing spondylitis listed by TCRdb under 2017. The library was built by means of 5' RACE. Instrument on record: Illumina HiSeq 2500. TCRdb took the public reads, trimmed them with fastp at Q25, ran MiXCR for clone calling and kept in-frame beta chains. Rows with one shared CDR3 protein collapse into an entry with the most common genes and DNA. The sample table records about 220,000 distinct CDR3 sequences; around 16% of these occur just once. The ten largest account for approximately 46% of the sample. Antigens of these TCRs are unknown. Study-level results and caveats: A TCR beta motif of seven or eight highly homologous amino acid variants appeared characteristic of blood from ankylosing spondylitis patients.

Sequenced input: blood, either unsorted or a sorted T cell fraction (not recorded which). The receptors derive from a male donor with ankylosing spondylitis.

This clonotype has only a few counts. V gene TRBV6-5 combines with J gene TRBJ1-5; TRBD1 might be the D (6 bases). Germline V CDR1 and CDR2: MNHEY, SVGAGI. V lost 2 bases to trimming and J lost 1 base, with 12 bases between them. The CDR3 covers 16 residues. The CDR3 DNA sequence: TGTGCCAGCAGTTACGCAGGGGCGGGAAGCAATCAGCCCCAGCATTTT. It translates to CASSYAGAGSNQPQHF.

J is TRBJ2-7 and V is TRBV24-1, with D maybe TRBD1 (6 bases). This CDR3 contains 13 residues. The germline CDR1 and CDR2 sequences are KGHDR and SFDVKD. The V end was cut by 6 bases, the J end by 5 bases, with 13 bases between. The CDR3 nucleotides are TGTGCCACCAGTACAGGGAATCCAAACGAGCAGTACTTC. Amino acid sequence: CATSTGNPNEQYF.

The rearrangement joins TRBV7-9 to TRBJ1-5; D is unclear. V lost 1 base to trimming and J lost 0 bases, with 10 bases between them. The germline V gene has CDR1 SEHNR and CDR2 FQNEAQ (reference sequence). The CDR3 loop spans 16 amino acids. CDR3 sequence: CASSLDPGNSNQPQHF. CDR3 in DNA: TGTGCCAGCAGCTTAGACCCAGGTAATAGCAATCAGCCCCAGCATTTT.

This clonotype was seen a handful of times. The rearrangement joins TRBV20-1 to TRBJ2-7; 12 nucleotides match TRBD2. V shed 0 bases and J 2 bases; nucleotides not matched to a gene: 8. Germline values: CDR1 DFQATT, CDR2 SNEGSKA (reference sequence). This CDR3 has 17 residues. In DNA, the CDR3 is TGCAGTGCTAGAGACATACCTAGCGGGAGGGTCGCCTACGAGCAGTACTTC. Amino acids: CSARDIPSGRVAYEQYF.

The chain recombines TRBV5-6 with TRBJ2-3; D perhaps matches TRBD1 (5 bases). The CDR3 extends over 14 amino acids. Germline V lookup: CDR1 SGHDT, CDR2 YYEEEE. The germline V and J ends were trimmed by 0 bases and 4 bases, with 9 bases remaining between them. The CDR3 loop is CASSLVQGSDTQYF. In nucleotides, the CDR3 is TGTGCCAGCAGCTTGGTGCAGGGTTCAGATACGCAGTATTTT.

This rearrangement joins TRBV20-1 to TRBJ2-7; TRBD1 agrees at 7 bases. Germline CDR1 reads DFQATT; CDR2 reads SNEGSKA (reference sequence). CDR3 size: 15 residues. The ends lost 0 bases at V and 3 bases at J; junction bases unmatched: 8. The CDR3 protein is CSARDLDRDLYEQYF. The CDR3 bases are TGCAGTGCTAGAGACCTCGACAGGGACCTCTACGAGCAGTACTTC.

V and J are TRBV5-1 and TRBJ1-4, with TRBD1 identical over 10 bases. The germline V gene has CDR1 SGHRS and CDR2 YFSETQ. Germline trimming cut 3 bases from V and 6 bases from J; bases unmatched to any gene: 5. The CDR3 has 15 amino acids. The CDR3 nucleotides are TGCGCCAGCAGCTGGGGGGACAGGGGTGATGAAAAACTGTTTTTT. Protein: CASSWGDRGDEKLFF.

V is TRBV13 and J is TRBJ2-2; tentatively, D is TRBD2 (5 bases). Trimming cost V 0 bases and J 8 bases, with 13 bases left between them. The length of the CDR3 is 15 residues. The germline V gene has CDR1 PRHDT and CDR2 FYEKMQ (reference sequence). The CDR3 spells CASSLGGTTTGELFF. The CDR3 DNA sequence: TGTGCCAGCAGCTTAGGGGGCACGACTACAGGGGAGCTGTTTTTT.

The chain recombines TRBV7-9 with TRBJ2-7, with a possible D match to TRBD2 (6 bases). The V end lost 0 bases, the J end lost 5 bases, and 14 bases lay between the germline ends. The V gene's germline CDR1 is SEHNR and CDR2 FQNEAQ (reference sequence). CDR3 length: 15 residues. The CDR3 sequence is CASSLAAGSLNEQYF. In nucleotides, the CDR3 is TGTGCCAGCAGCTTAGCGGCCGGGAGCCTCAACGAGCAGTACTTC. The full variable domain, its missing parts supplied by reference TRBV7-9 and TRBJ2-7, is DTGVSQNPRHKITKRGQNVTFRCDPISEHNRLYWYRQTLGQGPEFLTYFQNEAQLEKSRLLSDRFSAERPKGSFSTLEIQRTEQGDSAMYLCASSLAAGSLNEQYFGPGTRLTVT.